This record covers a single T cell receptor (beta chain). The method was immunoSEQ multiplex PCR; TCRdb's version includes in-frame clones alone and lacks a portion of them. In the table there are about 120,000 clones, approximately 81% of which are singletons. This specimen belongs to a study of blood T cell repertoires in COVID-19. The CDR3 runs 14 residues. Trimming took 2 bases from V and 2 from J, leaving 12 bases between them. CDR1 is GTSNPN, CDR2 SVGIG, per germline (reference sequence). The sequence came from a man aged 40-55 years with active or convalescent COVID-19. Sequencing used peripheral blood. The V gene is TRBV30, the J gene TRBJ1-2; D gene ambiguous. The CDR3 DNA is TGTGCCTGGAGTCCCCAGACTGGGAACTATGGCTACACCTTC. The encoded protein is CAWSPQTGNYGYTF.